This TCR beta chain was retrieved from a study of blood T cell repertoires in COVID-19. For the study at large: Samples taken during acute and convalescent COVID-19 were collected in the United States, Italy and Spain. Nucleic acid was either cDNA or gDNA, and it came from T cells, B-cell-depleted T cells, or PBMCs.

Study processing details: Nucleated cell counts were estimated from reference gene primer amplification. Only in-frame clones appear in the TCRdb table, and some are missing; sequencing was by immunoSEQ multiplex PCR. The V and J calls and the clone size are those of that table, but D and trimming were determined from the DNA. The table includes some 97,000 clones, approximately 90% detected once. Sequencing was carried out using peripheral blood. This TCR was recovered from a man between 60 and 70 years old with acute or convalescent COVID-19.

CDR3: CAWSGSDYRGEQYF. For the CDR3, the DNA is TGTGCCTGGAGTGGGTCGGACTACCGGGGGGAGCAGTACTTC. The chain links TRBV30 to TRBJ2-7, with D possibly matching TRBD2 (6 bases). Trimming pared 1 base from V and 7 bases from J, leaving 17 bases between. Germline V gene data show CDR1 as GTSNPN and CDR2 as SVGIG (reference sequence). The CDR3 consists of 14 residues.